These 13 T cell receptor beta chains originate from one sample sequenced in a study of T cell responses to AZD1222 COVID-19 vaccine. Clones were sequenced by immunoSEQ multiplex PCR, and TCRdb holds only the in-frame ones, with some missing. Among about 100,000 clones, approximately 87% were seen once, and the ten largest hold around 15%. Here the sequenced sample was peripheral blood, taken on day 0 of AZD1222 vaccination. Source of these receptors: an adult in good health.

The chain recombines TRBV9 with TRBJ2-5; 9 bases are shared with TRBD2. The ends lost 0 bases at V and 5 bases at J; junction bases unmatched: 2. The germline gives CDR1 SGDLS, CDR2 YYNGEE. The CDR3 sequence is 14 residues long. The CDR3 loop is CASSVGLAAETQYF. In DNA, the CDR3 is TGTGCCAGCAGCGTAGGACTAGCGGCCGAGACCCAGTACTTC.

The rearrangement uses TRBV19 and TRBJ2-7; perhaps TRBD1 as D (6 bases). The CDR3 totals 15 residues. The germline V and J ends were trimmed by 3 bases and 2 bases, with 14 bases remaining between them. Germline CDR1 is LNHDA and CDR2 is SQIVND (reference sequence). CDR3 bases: TGTGCCAGTAGTATCGGAGCAGGGGATACCTACGAGCAGTACTTC. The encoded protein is CASSIGAGDTYEQYF.

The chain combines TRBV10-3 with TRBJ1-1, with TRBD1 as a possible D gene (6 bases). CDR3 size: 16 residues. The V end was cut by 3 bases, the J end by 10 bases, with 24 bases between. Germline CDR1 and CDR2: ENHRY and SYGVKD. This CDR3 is CAISDSRKSTGFAAFF. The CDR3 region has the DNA TGTGCCATCAGTGACAGCCGTAAATCGACAGGATTTGCAGCTTTCTTT.

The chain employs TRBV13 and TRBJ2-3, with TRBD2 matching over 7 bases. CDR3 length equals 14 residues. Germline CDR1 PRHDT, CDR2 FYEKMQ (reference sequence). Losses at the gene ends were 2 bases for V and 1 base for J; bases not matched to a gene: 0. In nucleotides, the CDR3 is TGTGCCAGCAGCTTAACTAGCGGCACAGATACGCAGTATTTT. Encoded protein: CASSLTSGTDTQYF.

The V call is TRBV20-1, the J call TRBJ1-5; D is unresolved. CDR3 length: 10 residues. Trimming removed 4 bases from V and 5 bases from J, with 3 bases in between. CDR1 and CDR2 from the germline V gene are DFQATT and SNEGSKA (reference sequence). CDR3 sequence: CSATHQPQHF. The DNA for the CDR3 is TGCAGTGCTACACATCAGCCCCAGCATTTT.

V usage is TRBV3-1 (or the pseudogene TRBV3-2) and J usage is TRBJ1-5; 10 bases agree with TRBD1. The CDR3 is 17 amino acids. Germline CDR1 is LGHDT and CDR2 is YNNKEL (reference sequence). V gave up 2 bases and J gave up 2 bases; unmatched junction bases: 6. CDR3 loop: CASSQMGTGDRNQPQHF. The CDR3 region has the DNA TGTGCCAGCAGCCAAATGGGGACAGGGGATCGCAATCAGCCCCAGCATTTT.

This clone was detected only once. DNA for the CDR3: TGTGCTAGTGGCTTCGTCCGGGACAGGGGCTACGAGCAGTACTTC. Translating it yields CASGFVRDRGYEQYF. This chain joins TRBV12-5 and TRBJ2-7, with 10 bases that match TRBD1. V trimming: 6 bases; J trimming: 3 bases; junction bases outside the gene matches: 8. CDR1 is LGHNT and CDR2 is FRNRAP in the germline V gene. The CDR3 sequence is 15 residues long.

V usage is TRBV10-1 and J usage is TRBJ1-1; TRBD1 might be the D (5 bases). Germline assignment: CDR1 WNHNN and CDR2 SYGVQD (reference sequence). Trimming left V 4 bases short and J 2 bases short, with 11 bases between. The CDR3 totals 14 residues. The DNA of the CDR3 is TGCGCCAGCAGTGGTTCAGGGTCTAACACTGAAGCTTTCTTT. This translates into CASSGSGSNTEAFF.

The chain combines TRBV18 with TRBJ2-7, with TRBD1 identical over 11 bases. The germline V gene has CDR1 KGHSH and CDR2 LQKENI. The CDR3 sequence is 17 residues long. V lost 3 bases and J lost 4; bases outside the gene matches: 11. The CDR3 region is CASSPRGTGGFSYEQYF. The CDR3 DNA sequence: TGTGCCAGCTCACCTCGCGGGACAGGGGGATTCTCGTACGAGCAGTACTTC.

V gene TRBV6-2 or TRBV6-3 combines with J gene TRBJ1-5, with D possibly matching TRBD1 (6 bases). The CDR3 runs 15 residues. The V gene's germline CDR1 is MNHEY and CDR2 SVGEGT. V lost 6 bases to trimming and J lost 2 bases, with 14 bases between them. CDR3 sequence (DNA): TGTGCCAGCAGCCCCTCCAGGGGCGGCAATCAGCCCCAGCATTTT. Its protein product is CASSPSRGGNQPQHF.

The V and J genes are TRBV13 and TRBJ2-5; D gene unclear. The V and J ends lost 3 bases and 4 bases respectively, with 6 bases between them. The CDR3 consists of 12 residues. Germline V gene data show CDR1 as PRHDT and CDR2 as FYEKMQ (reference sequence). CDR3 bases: TGTGCCAGCAGCTTTAGGAGAGAGACCCAGTACTTC. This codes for CASSFRRETQYF.

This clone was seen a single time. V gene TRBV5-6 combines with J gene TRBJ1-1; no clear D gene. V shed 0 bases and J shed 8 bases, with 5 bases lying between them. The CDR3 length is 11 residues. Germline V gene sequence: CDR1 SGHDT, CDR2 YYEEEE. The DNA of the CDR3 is TGTGCCAGCAGCTTGGGAGCAGAAGCTTTCTTT. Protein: CASSLGAEAFF.

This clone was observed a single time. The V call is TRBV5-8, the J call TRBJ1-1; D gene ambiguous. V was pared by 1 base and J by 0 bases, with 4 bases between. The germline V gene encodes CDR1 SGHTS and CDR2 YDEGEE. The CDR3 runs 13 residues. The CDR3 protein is CASSLNMNTEAFF. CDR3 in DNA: TGTGCCAGCAGCTTGAACATGAACACTGAAGCTTTCTTT.